Detailed here is one TCR beta chain. It lacks a known antigen. Base qualities are not recorded, but no much larger clone differs from it by a single base. For repertoire sequencing, the TCR beta CDR3 regions were amplified from RNA transcripts. The first round was an RT-PCR using HTBI primers with the Qiagen OneStep RT-PCR kit, and this first round was followed by a second-round multiplex PCR, then size selection and purification. The libraries underwent paired-end sequencing with 100 bp reads on an Illumina HiSeq2000. Turning to the authors' computational methods: SOAPnuke was used to process the reads, removing any read that contained adapters or uncalled bases, had a mean Phred below 15, or lacked an exact match to the constant primer or identifier. COPE v1.2.5 was used to merge high-quality paired reads. Each unique nucleotide sequence was treated as a clonotype, and MiTCR v1.1 was used to align the clonotypes to the IMGT TRB V, D and J references. Analysis was restricted to V-J combinations with a frequency above 0.0001, which covered about 99% of repertoires. For each V-J combination, a TCR clonal expansion and chaos score was defined as the ratio of F50 clonal expansion to chaos observed in the TCRdist matrix. Welch's t-statistics and random forest were used to reduce the features to about 12 V-J combinations, which were then used as input to a naive Bayes classifier. The similarity between thyroid and blood repertoires was quantified using the Morisita-Horn index. TCRdb's own reprocessing of the public reads used fastp at Q25 and MiXCR and kept productive beta chains. Duplicate CDR3 protein sequences are folded into a single record with the most common DNA and genes. Clone size and V and J calls follow TCRdb, not the original study. This sample gives over a million distinct CDR3 sequences in total; about 38% of them show up just once. The ten most abundant clones make up 11% of the sample.

This entry comes from a study of Graves' ophthalmopathy and Graves' hyperthyroidism listed by TCRdb under 2018. About the full investigation: Hyperthyroidism was defined as stable when no progression to ophthalmopathy occurred within 18 months of follow-up. TCR beta repertoire signatures were used to distinguish Graves' ophthalmopathy from Graves' hyperthyroidism and to predict progression to ophthalmopathy. In total, 135 blood samples were TCR-sequenced: approximately 40 ophthalmopathy, roughly 77 hyperthyroidism and some 17 hyperthyroidism-to-ophthalmopathy patients. A discovery set of 100 patients (43 ophthalmopathy, 57 stable hyperthyroidism) was enrolled to explore V-J signatures distinguishing ophthalmopathy from hyperthyroidism. The independent validation cohort included about 20 hyperthyroidism patients plus 17 patients who later progressed from hyperthyroidism to ophthalmopathy. In about 6 hyperthyroidism patients, T-cell repertoires of thyroid tissue and blood were compared. Following sample collection, hyperthyroidism patients were given methimazole at a starting dose of 30 mg daily, and ophthalmopathy patients were given high-dose intravenous methylprednisolone.

Patients with hyperthyroidism were aged 18 to 65 years, had been newly diagnosed, and had a disease duration of less than 2 months. Anyone with other autoimmune diseases, uncontrolled infections, pregnancy or lactation was excluded from the study. Diagnosis relied on clinical symptoms, serum thyroxine, TRAb, thyroid ultrasound and orbital computed tomography. Total RNA was extracted with Trizol reagent and quality-checked on an Agilent 2100 Bioanalyzer. The CDR3 numbers 15 residues from cysteine through phenylalanine. Only the CDR3 portion is preserved as DNA: 45 bases, with reading frame beginning at the first base. CDR1 SGHNT and CDR2 YYREEE were looked up in the germline V gene (reference sequence). Ends trimmed: V by 4 bases, J by 3 bases; bases unmatched to a gene: 6. Study-wide findings and limitations: No statistical method was used to predetermine the sample size, and group allocation was not hidden from the investigators. In validation, the model predicted ophthalmopathy progression with over 60% sensitivity and less than 80% specificity; fewer than 15 predicted patients were CT-confirmed with GO in a median of around 6.5 months. In cross-validation, the 13-signature model distinguished ophthalmopathy from stable hyperthyroidism with approximately 88% sensitivity and just under 84% specificity, and in the test set the corresponding values were about 80% and 75%. Most expanded thyroid clonotypes with a frequency above 0.001 also appeared in blood, which suggests that blood repertoires may reflect the immune response in the thyroid.

The V and J genes are TRBV5-4 and TRBJ2-5; TRBD2 agrees with 10 junctional bases. Sequenced material: peripheral blood or thyroid tissue (not recorded which). The origin of this receptor is an adult man with Graves' hyperthyroidism. In nucleotide form, the sequence is TGTGCCAGCAGCAAGAAGAGCGGGGGGGAAGAGACCCAGTACTTC. Its protein product is CASSKKSGGEETQYF.